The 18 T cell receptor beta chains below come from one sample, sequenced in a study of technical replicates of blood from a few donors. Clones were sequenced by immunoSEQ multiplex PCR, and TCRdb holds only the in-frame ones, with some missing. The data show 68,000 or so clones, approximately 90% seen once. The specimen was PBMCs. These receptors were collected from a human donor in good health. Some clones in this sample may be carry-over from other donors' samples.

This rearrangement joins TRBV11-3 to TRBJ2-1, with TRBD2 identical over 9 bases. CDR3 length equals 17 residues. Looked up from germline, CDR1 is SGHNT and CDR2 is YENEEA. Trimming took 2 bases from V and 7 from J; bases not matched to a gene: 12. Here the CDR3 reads CASSLSVGRGGWNEQFF. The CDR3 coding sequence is TGTGCCAGCAGCTTATCCGTCGGGCGGGGGGGCTGGAATGAGCAGTTCTTC. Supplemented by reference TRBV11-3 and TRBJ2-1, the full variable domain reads EAGVVQSPRYKIIEKKQPVAFWCNPISGHNTLYWYLQNLGQGPELLIRYENEEAVDDSQLPKDRFSAERLKGVDSTLKIQPAELGDSAVYLCASSLSVGRGGWNEQFFGPGTRLTVL.

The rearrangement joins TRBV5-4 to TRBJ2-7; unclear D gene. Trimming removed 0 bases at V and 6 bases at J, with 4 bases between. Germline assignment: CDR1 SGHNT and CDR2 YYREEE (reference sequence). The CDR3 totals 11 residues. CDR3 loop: CASSLDLEQYF. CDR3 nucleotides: TGTGCCAGCAGCTTGGATCTCGAGCAGTACTTC.

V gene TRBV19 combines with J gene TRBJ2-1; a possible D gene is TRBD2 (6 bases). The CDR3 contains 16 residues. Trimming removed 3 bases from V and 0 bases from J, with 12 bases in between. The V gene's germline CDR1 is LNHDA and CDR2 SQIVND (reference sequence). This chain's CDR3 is CASSMLYGSSYNEQFF. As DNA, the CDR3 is TGTGCCAGTAGTATGTTATACGGGAGCTCCTACAATGAGCAGTTCTTC.

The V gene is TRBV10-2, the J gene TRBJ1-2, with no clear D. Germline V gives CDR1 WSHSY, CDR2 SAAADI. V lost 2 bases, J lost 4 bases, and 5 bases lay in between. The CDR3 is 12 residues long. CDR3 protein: CASSEEGYGYTF. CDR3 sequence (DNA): TGCGCCAGCAGTGAGGAGGGCTATGGCTACACCTTC.

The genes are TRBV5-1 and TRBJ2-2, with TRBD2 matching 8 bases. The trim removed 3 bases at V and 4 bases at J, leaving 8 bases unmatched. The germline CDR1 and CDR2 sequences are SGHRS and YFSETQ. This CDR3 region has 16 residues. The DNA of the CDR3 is TGCGCCAGCAGCTCCCCGTCGGGGGGGGGCACCGGGGAGCTGTTTTTT. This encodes CASSSPSGGGTGELFF.

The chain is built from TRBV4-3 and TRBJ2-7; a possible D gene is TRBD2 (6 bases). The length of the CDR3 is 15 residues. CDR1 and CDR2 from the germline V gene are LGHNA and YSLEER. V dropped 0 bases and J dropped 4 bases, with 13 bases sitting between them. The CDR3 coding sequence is TGCGCCAGCAGCCAAGATTTCGGGGCGGGGTACGAGCAGTACTTC. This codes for CASSQDFGAGYEQYF.

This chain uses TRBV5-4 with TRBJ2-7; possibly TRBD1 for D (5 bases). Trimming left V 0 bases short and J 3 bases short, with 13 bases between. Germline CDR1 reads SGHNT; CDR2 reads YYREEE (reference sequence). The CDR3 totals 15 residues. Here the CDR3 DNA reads TGTGCCAGCAGCTTGGAGGGGCAGGGCTACTACGAGCAGTACTTC. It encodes CASSLEGQGYYEQYF.

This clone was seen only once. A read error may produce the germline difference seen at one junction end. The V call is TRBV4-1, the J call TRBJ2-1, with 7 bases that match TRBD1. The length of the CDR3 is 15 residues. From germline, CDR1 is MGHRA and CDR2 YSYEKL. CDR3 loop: CASRQAGTAYNEQFF. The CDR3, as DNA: TGCGCCAGCAGACAAGCCGGGACAGCATACAATGAGCAGTTCTTC.

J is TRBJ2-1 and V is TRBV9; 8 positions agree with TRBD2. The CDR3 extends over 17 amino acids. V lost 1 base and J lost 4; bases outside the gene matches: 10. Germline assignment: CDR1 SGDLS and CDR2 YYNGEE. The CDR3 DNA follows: TGTGCCAGCAGCGTAAGGGATAGCGGGGCCTCTTACAATGAGCAGTTCTTC. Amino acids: CASSVRDSGASYNEQFF.

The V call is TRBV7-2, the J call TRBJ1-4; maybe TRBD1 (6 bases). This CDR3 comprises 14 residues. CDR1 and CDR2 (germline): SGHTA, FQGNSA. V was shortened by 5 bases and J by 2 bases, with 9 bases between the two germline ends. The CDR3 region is CASSPQGTNEKLFF. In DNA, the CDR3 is TGTGCCAGCAGCCCGCAGGGGACTAATGAAAAACTGTTTTTT.

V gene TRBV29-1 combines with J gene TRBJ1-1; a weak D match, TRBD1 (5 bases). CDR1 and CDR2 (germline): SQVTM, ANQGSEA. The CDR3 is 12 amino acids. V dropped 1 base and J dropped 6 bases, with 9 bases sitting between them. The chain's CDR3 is CSVEGGRAEAFF. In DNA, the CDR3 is TGCAGCGTTGAAGGGGGCAGGGCTGAAGCTTTCTTT.

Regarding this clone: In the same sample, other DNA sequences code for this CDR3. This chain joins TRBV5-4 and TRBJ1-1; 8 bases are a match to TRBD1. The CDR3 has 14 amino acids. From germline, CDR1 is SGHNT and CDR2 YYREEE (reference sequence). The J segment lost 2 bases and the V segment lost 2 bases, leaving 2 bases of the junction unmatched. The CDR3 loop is CASSFQGANTEAFF. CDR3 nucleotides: TGTGCCAGCAGCTTTCAGGGGGCTAACACTGAAGCTTTCTTT.

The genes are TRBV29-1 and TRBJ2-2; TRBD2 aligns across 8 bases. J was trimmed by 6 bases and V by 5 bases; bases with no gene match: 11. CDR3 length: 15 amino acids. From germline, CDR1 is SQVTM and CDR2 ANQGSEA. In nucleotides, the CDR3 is TGCAGCGTTTATAGACCGGGACTAGTTTCCGGGGAGCTGTTTTTT. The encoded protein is CSVYRPGLVSGELFF.

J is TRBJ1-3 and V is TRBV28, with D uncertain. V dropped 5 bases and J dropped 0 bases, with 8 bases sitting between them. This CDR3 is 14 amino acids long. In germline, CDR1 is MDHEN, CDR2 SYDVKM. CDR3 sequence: CASSAGLSGNTIYF. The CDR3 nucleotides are TGTGCCAGCAGTGCGGGCCTCTCTGGAAACACCATATATTTT. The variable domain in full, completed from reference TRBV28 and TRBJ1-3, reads DVKVTQSSRYLVKRTGEKVFLECVQDMDHENMFWYRQDPGLGLRLIYFSYDVKMKEKGDIPEGYSVSREKKERFSLILESASTNQTSMYLCASSAGLSGNTIYFGEGSWLTVV.

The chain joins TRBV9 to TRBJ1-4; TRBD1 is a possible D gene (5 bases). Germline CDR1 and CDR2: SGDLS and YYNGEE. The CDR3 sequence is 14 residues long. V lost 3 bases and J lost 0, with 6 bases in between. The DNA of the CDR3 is TGTGCCAGCAGCGCACAGGCAACTAATGAAAAACTGTTTTTT. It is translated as CASSAQATNEKLFF. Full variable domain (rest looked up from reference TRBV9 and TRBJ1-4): DSGVTQTPKHLITATGQRVTLRCSPRSGDLSVYWYQQSLDQGLQFLIQYYNGEERAKGNILERFSAQQFPDLHSELNLSSLELGDSALYFCASSAQATNEKLFFGSGTQLSVL.

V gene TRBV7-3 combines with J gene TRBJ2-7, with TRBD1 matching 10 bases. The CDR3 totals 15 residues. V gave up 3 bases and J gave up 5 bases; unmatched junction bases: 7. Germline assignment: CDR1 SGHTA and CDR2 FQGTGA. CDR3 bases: TGTGCCAGCAGCTTGACCGGGACAGGGGTCCACGAGCAGTACTTC. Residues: CASSLTGTGVHEQYF.

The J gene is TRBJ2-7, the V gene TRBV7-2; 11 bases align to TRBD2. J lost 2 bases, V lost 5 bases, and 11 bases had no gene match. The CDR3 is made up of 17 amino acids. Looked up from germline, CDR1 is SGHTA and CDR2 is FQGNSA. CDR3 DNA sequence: TGTGCCAGCAGCGGCAGGACTAGCGGGCTTACTGCCTACGAGCAGTACTTC. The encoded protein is CASSGRTSGLTAYEQYF.

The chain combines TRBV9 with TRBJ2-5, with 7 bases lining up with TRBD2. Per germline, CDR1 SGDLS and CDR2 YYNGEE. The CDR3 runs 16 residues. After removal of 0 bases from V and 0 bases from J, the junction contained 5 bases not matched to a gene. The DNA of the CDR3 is TGTGCCAGCAGCGTAGGAGCGGGGCTTTACCAAGAGACCCAGTACTTC. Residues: CASSVGAGLYQETQYF.